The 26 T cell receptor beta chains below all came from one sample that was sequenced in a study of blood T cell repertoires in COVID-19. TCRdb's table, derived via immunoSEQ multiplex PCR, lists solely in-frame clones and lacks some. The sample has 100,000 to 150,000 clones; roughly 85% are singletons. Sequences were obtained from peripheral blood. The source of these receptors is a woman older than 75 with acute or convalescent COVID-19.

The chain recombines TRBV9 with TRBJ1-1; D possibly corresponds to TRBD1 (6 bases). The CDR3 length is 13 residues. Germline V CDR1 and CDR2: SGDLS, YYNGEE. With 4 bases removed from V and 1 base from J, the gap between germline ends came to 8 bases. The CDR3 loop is CASSQGQNTEAFF. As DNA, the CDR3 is TGTGCCAGCAGCCAGGGGCAGAACACTGAAGCTTTCTTT.

CDR3 loop: CASDDRGSSGNTIYF. The CDR3 DNA is TGTGCCAGCGATGACAGGGGGAGCTCTGGAAACACCATATATTTT. The genes are TRBV19 and TRBJ1-3; 9 bases fit TRBD1. The CDR3 consists of 15 residues. Germline trimming cut 9 bases from V and 0 bases from J; bases unmatched to any gene: 6. Germline CDR1 reads LNHDA; CDR2 reads SQIVND (reference sequence).

The CDR3 here is CASMEGSGMDTQYF. The CDR3 DNA reads as TGTGCCTCTATGGAGGGCTCCGGTATGGATACGCAGTATTTT. J is TRBJ2-3 and V is TRBV7-3, with D possibly TRBD2 on 6 matching bases. V gave up 11 bases and J gave up 6 bases, with 21 bases separating them. Looked up from germline, CDR1 is SGHTA and CDR2 is FQGTGA. The CDR3 is 14 amino acids.

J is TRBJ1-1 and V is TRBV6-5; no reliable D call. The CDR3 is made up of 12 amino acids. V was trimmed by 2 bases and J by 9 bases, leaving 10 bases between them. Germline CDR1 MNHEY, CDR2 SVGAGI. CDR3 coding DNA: TGTGCCAGCAGTTACGTGGACGGGAAAGCTTTCTTT. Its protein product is CASSYVDGKAFF.

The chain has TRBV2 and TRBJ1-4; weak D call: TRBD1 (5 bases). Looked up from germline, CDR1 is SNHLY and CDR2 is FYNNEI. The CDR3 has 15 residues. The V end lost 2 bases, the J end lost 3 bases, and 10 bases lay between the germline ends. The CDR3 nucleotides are TGTGCCAGCAGTGAAAACCGGGGGGCTAATGAAAAACTGTTTTTT. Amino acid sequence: CASSENRGANEKLFF.

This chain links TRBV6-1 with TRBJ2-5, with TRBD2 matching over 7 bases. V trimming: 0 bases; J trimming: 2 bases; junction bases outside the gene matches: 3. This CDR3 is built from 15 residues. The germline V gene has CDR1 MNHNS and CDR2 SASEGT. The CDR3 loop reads CASSEAGGGQETQYF. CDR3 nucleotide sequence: TGTGCCAGCAGTGAAGCTGGGGGGGGGCAAGAGACCCAGTACTTC.

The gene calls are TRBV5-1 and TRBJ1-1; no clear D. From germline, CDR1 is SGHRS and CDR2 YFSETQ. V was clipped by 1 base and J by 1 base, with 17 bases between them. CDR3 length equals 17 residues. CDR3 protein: CASSLLGRWSSNTEAFF. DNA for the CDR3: TGCGCCAGCAGCTTGTTAGGTAGGTGGAGTTCGAACACTGAAGCTTTCTTT. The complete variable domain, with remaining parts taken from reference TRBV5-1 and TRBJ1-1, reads KAGVTQTPRYLIKTRGQQVTLSCSPISGHRSVSWYQQTPGQGLQFLFEYFSETQRNKGNFPGRFSGRQFSNSRSEMNVSTLELGDSALYLCASSLLGRWSSNTEAFFGQGTRLTVV.

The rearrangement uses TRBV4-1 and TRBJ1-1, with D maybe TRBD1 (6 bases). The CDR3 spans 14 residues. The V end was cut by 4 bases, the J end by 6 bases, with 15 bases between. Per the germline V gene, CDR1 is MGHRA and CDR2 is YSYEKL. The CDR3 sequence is CASSPQGSAPEAFF. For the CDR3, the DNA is TGCGCCAGCAGCCCCCAGGGGTCCGCCCCTGAAGCTTTCTTT.

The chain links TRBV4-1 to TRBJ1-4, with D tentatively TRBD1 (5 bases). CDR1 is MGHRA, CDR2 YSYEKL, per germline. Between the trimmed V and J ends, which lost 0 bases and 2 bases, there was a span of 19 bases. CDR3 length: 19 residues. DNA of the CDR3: TGCGCCAGCAGCCAAGAGCGCGGGGGTTCGCTTTCGACTAATGAAAAACTGTTTTTT. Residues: CASSQERGGSLSTNEKLFF.

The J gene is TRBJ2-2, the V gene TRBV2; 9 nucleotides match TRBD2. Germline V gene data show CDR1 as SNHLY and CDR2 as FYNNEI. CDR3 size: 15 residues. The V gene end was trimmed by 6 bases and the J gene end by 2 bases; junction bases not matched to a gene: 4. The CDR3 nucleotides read TGTGCCAGCAGCCGCCTAGCGGGAAACACCGGGGAGCTGTTTTTT. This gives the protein CASSRLAGNTGELFF.

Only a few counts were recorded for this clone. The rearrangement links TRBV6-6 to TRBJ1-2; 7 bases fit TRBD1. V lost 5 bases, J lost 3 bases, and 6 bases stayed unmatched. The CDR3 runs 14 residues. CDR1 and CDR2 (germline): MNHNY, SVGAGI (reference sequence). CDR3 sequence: CASSRTGRDYGYTF. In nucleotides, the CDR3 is TGTGCCAGCAGTAGGACAGGACGGGACTATGGCTACACCTTC.

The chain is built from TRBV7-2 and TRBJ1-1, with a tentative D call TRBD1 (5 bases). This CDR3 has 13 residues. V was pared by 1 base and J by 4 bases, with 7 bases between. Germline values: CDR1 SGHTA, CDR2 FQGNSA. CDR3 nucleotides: TGTGCCAGCAGCTTAGGGGGGGGCACTGAAGCTTTCTTT. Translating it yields CASSLGGGTEAFF. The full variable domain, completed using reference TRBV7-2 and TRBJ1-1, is GAGVSQSPSNKVTEKGKDVELRCDPISGHTALYWYRQSLGQGLEFLIYFQGNSAPDKSGLPSDRFSAERTGGSVSTLTIQRTQQEDSAVYLCASSLGGGTEAFFGQGTRLTVV.

CDR3 DNA: TGTGCCAGCAGCCTCCACAATGAGCAGTTCTTC. It yields the protein CASSLHNEQFF. The gene calls are TRBV7-2 and TRBJ2-1; no clear D. Germline assignment: CDR1 SGHTA and CDR2 FQGNSA. Trimming cost V 5 bases and J 5 bases, with 4 bases left between them. The CDR3 contains 11 residues.

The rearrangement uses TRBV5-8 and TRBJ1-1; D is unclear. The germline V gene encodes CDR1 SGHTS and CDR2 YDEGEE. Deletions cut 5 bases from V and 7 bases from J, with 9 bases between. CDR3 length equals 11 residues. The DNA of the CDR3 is TGTGCCAGCAGGCCGTACAGTGAAGCTTTCTTT. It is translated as CASRPYSEAFF.

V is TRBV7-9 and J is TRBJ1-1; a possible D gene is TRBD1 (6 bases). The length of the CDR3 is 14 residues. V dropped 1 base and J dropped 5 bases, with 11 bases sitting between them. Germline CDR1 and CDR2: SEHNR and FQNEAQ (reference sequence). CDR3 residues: CASSLDNRVTEAFF. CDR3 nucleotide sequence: TGTGCCAGCAGCTTAGATAACAGGGTGACTGAAGCTTTCTTT.

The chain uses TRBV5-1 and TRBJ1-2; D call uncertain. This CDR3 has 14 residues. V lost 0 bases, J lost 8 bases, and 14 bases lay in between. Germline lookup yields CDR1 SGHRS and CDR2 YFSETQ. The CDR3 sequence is CASSLVAAAVGYTF. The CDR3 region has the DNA TGCGCCAGCAGCTTGGTAGCGGCAGCGGTAGGCTACACCTTC.

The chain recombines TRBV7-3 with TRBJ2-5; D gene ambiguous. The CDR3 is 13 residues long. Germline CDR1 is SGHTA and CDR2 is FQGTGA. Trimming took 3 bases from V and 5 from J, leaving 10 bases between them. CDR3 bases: TGTGCCAGCAGCTTCGTCGTGGGCGAGACCCAGTACTTC. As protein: CASSFVVGETQYF.

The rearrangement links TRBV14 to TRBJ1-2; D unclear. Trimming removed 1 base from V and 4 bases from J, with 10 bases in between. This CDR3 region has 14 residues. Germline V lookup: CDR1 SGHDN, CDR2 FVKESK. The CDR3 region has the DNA TGTGCCAGCAGCCAAGGGGCCCAAGGCTATGGCTACACCTTC. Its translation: CASSQGAQGYGYTF.

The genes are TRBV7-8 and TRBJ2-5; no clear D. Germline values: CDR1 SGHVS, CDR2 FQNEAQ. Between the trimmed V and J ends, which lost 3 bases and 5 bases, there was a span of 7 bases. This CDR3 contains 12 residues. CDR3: CASSFSRETQYF. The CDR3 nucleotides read TGTGCCAGCAGCTTCTCCCGGGAGACCCAGTACTTC.

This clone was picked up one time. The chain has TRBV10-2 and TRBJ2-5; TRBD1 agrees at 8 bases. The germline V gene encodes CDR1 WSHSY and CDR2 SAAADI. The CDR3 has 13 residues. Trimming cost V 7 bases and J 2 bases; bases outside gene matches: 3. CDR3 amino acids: CASTGQGQETQYF. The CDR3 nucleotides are TGCGCCAGCACCGGACAGGGACAAGAGACCCAGTACTTC.

The CDR3 spells CASSFTGGRYGYTF. For the CDR3, the DNA is TGTGCCAGCAGCTTCACAGGGGGACGGTATGGCTACACCTTC. This chain links TRBV7-2 with TRBJ1-2; 8 positions match TRBD1. This CDR3 comprises 14 residues. Losses at the gene ends were 3 bases for V and 5 bases for J; bases not matched to a gene: 5. The V gene's germline CDR1 is SGHTA and CDR2 FQGNSA.

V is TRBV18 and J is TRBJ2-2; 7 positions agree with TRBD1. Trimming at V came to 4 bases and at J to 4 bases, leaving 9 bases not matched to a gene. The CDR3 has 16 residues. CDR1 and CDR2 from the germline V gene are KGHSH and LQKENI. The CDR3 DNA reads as TGTGCCAGCTCACTCCTGGACAGGCAATTCACCGGGGAGCTGTTTTTT. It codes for CASSLLDRQFTGELFF.

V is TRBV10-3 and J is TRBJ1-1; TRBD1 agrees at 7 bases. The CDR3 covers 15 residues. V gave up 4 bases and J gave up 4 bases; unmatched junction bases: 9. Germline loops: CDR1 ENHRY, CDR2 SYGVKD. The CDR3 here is CAISGSQGGATEAFF. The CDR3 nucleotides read TGTGCCATCAGTGGCTCTCAGGGGGGAGCCACTGAAGCTTTCTTT.

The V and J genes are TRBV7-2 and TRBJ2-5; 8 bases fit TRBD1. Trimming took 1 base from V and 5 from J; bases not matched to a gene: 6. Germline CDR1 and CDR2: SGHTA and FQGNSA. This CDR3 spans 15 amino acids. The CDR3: CASSLVQGAGETQYF. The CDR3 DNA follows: TGTGCCAGCAGCTTAGTTCAGGGGGCGGGTGAGACCCAGTACTTC.

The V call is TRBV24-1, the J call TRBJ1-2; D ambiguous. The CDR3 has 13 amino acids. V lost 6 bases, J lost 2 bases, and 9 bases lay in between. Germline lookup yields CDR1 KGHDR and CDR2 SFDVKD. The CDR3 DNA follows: TGTGCCACCAGTAACAATATAAACTATGGCTACACCTTC. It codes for CATSNNINYGYTF.

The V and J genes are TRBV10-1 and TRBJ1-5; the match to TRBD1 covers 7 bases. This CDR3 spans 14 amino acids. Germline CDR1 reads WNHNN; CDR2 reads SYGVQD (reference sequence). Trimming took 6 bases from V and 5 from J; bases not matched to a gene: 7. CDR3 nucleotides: TGCGCCAGCAGAACCGGGACAGAGCATCAGCCCCAGCATTTT. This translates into CASRTGTEHQPQHF.